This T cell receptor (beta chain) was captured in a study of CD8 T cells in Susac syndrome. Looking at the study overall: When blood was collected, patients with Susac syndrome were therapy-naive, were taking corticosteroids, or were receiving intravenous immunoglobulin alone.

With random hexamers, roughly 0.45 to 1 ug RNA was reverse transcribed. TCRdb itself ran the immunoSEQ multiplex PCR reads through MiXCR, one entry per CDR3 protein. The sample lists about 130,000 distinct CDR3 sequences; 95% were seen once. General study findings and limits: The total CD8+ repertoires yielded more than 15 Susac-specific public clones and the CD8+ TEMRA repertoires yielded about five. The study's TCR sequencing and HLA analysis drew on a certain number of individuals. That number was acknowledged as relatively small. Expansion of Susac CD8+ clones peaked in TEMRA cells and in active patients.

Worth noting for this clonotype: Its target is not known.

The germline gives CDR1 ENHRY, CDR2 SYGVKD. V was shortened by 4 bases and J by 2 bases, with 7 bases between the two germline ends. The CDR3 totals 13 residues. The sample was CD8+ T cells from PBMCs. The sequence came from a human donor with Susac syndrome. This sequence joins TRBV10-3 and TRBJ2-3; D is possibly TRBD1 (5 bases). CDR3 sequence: CAISATDTDTQYF. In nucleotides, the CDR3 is TGTGCCATCAGTGCGACAGACACAGATACGCAGTATTTT.